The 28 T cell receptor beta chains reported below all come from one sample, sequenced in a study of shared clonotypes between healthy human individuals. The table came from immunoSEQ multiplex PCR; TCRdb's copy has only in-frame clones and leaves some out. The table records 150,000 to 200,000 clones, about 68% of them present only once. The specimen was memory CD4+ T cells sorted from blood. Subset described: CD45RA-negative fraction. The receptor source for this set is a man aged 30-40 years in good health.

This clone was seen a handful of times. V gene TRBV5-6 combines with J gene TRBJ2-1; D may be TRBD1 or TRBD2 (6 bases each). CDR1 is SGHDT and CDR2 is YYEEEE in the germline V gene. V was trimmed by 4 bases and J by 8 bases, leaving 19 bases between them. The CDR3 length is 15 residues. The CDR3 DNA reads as TGTGCCAGCAGCGCACCGGGGGCGAGGTTCTATGAGCAGTTCTTC. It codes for CASSAPGARFYEQFF.

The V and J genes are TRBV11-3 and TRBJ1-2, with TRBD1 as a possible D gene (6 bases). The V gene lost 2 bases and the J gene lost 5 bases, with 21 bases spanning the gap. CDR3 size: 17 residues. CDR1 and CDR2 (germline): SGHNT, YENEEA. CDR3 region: CASSLTNLQGLPYGYTF. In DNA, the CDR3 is TGTGCCAGCAGCTTAACCAACTTACAGGGCCTCCCATATGGCTACACCTTC. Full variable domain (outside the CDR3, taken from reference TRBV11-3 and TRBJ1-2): EAGVVQSPRYKIIEKKQPVAFWCNPISGHNTLYWYLQNLGQGPELLIRYENEEAVDDSQLPKDRFSAERLKGVDSTLKIQPAELGDSAVYLCASSLTNLQGLPYGYTFGSGTRLTVV.

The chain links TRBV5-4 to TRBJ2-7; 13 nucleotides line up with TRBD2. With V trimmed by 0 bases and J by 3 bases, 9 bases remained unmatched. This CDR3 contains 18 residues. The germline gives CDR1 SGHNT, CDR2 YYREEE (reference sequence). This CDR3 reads CASSLVTSGRAYYYEQYF. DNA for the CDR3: TGTGCCAGCAGCTTGGTAACTAGCGGGAGGGCGTACTACTACGAGCAGTACTTC.

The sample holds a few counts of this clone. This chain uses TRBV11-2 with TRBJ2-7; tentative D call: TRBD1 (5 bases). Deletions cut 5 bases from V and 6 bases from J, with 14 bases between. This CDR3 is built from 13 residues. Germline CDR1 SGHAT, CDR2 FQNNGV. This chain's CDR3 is CASSPRAGSEQYF. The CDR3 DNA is TGTGCCAGCAGCCCCCGGGCAGGGTCCGAGCAGTACTTC.

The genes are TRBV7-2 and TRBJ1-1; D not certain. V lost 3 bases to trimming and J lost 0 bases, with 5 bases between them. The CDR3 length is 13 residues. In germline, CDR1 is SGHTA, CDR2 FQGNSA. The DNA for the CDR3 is TGTGCCAGCAGCTTGCGTATGAACACTGAAGCTTTCTTT. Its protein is CASSLRMNTEAFF. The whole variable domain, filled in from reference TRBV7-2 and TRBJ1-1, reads GAGVSQSPSNKVTEKGKDVELRCDPISGHTALYWYRQSLGQGLEFLIYFQGNSAPDKSGLPSDRFSAERTGGSVSTLTIQRTQQEDSAVYLCASSLRMNTEAFFGQGTRLTVV.

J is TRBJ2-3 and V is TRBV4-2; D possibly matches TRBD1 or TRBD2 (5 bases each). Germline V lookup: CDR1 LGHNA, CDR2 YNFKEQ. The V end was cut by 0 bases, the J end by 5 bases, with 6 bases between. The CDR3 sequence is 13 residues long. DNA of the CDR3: TGTGCCAGCAGCCAAGAGAGGGGAGATACGCAGTATTTT. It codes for CASSQERGDTQYF.

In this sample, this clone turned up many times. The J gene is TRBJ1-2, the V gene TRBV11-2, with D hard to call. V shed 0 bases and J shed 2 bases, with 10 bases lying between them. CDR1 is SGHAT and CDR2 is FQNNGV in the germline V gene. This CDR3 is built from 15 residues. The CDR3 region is CASSLDIGQNYGYTF. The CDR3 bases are TGTGCCAGCAGCTTAGATATTGGTCAAAACTATGGCTACACCTTC.

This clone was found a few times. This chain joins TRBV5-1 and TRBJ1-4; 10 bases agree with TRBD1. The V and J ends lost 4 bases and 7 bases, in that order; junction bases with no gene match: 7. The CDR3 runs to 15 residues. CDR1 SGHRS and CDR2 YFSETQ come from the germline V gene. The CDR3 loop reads CASSIRQGAGEKLFF. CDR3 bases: TGCGCCAGCAGCATCCGACAGGGGGCGGGTGAAAAACTGTTTTTT.

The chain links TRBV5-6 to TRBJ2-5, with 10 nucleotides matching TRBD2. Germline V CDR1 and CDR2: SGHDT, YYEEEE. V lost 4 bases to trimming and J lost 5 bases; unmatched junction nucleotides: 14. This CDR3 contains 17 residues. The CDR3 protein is CASSLWTLAGVWETQYF. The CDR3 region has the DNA TGTGCCAGCAGCCTCTGGACGCTAGCGGGAGTTTGGGAGACCCAGTACTTC. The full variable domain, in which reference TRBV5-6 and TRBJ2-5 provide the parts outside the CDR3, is DAGVTQSPTHLIKTRGQQVTLRCSPKSGHDTVSWYQQALGQGPQFIFQYYEEEERQRGNFPDRFSGHQFPNYSSELNVNALLLGDSALYLCASSLWTLAGVWETQYFGPGTRLLVL.

As DNA, the CDR3 is TGTGCCAGCAGTGAGCCTAGCGGGAGTACCTCGGACGAGCAGTACTTC. Its translation: CASSEPSGSTSDEQYF. The V gene is TRBV6-4, the J gene TRBJ2-7; TRBD2 aligns across 10 bases. V lost 3 bases to trimming and J lost 5 bases; unmatched junction nucleotides: 10. The V gene's germline CDR1 is MRHNA and CDR2 SNTAGT. This CDR3 has 16 residues.

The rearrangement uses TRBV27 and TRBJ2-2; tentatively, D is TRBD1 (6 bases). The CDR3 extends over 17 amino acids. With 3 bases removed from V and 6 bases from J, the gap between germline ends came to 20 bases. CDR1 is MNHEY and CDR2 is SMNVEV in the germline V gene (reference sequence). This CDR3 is CASSFGAWGRGPGELFF. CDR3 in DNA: TGTGCCAGCAGTTTTGGGGCTTGGGGCAGGGGACCCGGGGAGCTGTTTTTT.

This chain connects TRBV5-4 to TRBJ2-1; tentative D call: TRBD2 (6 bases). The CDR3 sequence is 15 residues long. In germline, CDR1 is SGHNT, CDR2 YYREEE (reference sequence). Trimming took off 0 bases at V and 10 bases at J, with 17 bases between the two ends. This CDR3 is CASSLASRAGGEQFF. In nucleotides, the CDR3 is TGTGCCAGCAGCTTGGCTTCGCGGGCCGGAGGGGAGCAGTTCTTC.

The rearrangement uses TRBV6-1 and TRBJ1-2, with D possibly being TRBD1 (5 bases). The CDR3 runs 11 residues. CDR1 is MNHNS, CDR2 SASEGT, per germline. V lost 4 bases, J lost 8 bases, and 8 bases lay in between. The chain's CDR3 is CASSVHRGYTF. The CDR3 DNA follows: TGTGCCAGCAGTGTGCACAGGGGCTACACCTTC.

The CDR3 region is CARDQGNYGYTF. The CDR3 nucleotides read TGTGCTAGGGACCAGGGTAACTATGGCTACACCTTC. The chain joins TRBV30 to TRBJ1-2, with D possibly TRBD1 on 5 matching bases. Germline assignment: CDR1 GTSNPN and CDR2 SVGIG (reference sequence). The CDR3 consists of 12 residues.

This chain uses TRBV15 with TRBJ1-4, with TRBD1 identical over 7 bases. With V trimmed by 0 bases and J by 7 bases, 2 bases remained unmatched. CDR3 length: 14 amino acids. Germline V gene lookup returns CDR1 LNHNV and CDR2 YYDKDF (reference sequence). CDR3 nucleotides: TGTGCCACCAGCAGAGATGGGACAGCTGAAAAACTGTTTTTT. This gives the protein CATSRDGTAEKLFF.

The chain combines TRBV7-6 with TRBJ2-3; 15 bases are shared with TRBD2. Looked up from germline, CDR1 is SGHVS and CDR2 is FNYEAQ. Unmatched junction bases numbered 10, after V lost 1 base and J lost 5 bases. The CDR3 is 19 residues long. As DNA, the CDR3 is TGTGCCAGCAGCTTAGAGTCTGCGGGACTAGCGGGAGGACGAGATACGCAGTATTTT. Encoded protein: CASSLESAGLAGGRDTQYF. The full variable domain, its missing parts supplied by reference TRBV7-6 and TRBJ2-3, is GAGVSQSPRYKVTKRGQDVALRCDPISGHVSLYWYRQALGQGPEFLTYFNYEAQQDKSGLPNDRFSAERPEGSISTLTIQRTEQRDSAMYRCASSLESAGLAGGRDTQYFGPGTRLTVL.

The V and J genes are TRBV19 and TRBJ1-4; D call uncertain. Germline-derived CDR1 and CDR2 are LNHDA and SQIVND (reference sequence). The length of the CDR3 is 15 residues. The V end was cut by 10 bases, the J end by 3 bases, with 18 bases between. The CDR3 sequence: CATQSYGRPNEKLFF. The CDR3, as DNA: TGTGCCACCCAATCGTACGGTAGGCCTAATGAAAAACTGTTTTTT.

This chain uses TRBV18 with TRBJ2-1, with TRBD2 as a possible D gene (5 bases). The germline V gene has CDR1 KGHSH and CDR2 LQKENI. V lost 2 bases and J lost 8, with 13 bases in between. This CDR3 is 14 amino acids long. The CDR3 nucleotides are TGTGCCAGCTCACCAATATCCGGGATGGATGAGCAGTTCTTC. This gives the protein CASSPISGMDEQFF.

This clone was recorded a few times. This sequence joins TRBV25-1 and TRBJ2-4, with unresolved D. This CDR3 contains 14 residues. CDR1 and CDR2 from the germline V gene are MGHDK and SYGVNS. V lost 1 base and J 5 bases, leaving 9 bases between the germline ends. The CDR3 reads CASSESAGQNIQYF. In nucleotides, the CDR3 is TGTGCCAGCAGTGAATCGGCCGGGCAAAACATTCAGTACTTC.

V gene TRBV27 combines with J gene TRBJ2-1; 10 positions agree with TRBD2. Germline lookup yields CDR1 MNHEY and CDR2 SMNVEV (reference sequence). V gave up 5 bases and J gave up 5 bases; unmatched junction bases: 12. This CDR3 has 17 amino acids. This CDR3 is CASSRRPAGGLHNEQFF. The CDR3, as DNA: TGTGCCAGCAGTCGCCGCCCAGCGGGAGGGCTCCACAATGAGCAGTTCTTC.

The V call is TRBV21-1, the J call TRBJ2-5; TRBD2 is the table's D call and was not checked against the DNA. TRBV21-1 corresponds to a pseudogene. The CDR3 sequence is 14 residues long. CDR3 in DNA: TGTGCCAGCAATTCCGGGACTAAACAAGAGACCCAGTACTTC. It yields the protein CASNSGTKQETQYF.

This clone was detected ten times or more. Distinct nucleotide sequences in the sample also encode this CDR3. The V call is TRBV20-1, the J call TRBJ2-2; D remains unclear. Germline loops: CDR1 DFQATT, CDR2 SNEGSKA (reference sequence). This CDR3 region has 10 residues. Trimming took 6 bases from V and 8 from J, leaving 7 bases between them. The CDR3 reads CSAWGGELFF. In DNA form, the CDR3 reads TGCAGTGCGTGGGGTGGGGAGCTGTTTTTT.

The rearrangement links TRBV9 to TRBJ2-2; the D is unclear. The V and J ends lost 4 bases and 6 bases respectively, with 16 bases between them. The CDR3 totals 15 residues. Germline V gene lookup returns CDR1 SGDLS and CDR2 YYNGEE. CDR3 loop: CASSRTGPSAGELFF. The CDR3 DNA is TGTGCCAGCAGCCGTACCGGGCCCTCGGCCGGGGAGCTGTTTTTT.

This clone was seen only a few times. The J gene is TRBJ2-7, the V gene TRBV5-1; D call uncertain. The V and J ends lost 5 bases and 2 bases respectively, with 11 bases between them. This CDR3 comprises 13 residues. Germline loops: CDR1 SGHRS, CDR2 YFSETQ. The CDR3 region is CASSIKAAYEQYF. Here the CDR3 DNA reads TGCGCCAGCAGTATTAAGGCGGCCTACGAGCAGTACTTC.

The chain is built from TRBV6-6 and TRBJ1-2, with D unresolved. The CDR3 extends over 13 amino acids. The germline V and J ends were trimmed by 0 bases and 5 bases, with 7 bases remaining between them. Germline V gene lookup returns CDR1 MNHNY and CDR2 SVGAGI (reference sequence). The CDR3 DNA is TGTGCCAGCAGTTACTCAGGAGAATATGGCTACACCTTC. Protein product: CASSYSGEYGYTF.

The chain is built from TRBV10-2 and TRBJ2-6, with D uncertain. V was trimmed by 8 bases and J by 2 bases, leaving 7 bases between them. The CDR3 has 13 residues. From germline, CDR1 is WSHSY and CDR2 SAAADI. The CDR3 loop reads CASGVTGANVLTF. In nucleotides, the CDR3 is TGCGCCAGCGGCGTCACTGGGGCCAACGTCCTGACTTTC.

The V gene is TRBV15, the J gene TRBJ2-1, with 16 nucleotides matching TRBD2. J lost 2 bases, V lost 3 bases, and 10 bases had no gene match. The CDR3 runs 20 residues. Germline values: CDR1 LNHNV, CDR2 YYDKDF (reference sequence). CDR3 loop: CATSSGTPGLAGGAYNEQFF. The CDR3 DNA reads TGTGCCACCAGCAGCGGAACCCCGGGACTAGCGGGAGGGGCCTACAATGAGCAGTTCTTC.

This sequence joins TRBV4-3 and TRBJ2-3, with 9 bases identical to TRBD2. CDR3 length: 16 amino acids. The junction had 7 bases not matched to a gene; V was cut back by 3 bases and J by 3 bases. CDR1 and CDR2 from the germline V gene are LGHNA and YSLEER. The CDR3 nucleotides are TGCGCCAGCAGCCAGCGCATAGCGGGAGCGACAGATACGCAGTATTTT. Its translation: CASSQRIAGATDTQYF.